This entry features one T cell receptor (beta chain) sequence. As yet, its antigen is unknown. J was trimmed by 5 bases and V by 6 bases; bases with no gene match: 13. Looked up from germline, CDR1 is SQVTM and CDR2 is ANQGSEA. The CDR3 totals 17 residues. The sample belongs to a study of OX40 agonist ivuxolimab in advanced cancers. The overall study: Cancers in dose escalation were hepatocellular, melanoma, renal cell and head and neck. Treatment received earlier with anti-PD-1, anti-PD-L1 or anti-CTLA-4 agents was allowed, and around 36% had some.

Study-wide results and limits: The antigen specificity of the peripheral T cells (those that were expanded) was not determined. Partial responders at 0.1-3.0 mg/kg showed near-lowest clonal expansion.

TCRdb's table, derived via immunoSEQ multiplex PCR, lists solely in-frame clones and lacks some. The data hold approximately 67,000 clones, with around nine tenths observed a single time. The receptor was isolated from an adult with an advanced solid tumor such as melanoma, head and neck, liver or kidney cancer. The chain couples TRBV29-1 to TRBJ2-2; TRBD2 matches 12 bases. Sequences were derived from CD4+ or CD8+ T cells sorted from blood, sampled in a trial of the OX40 agonist ivuxolimab. The CDR3 loop is CSVGGGSSGRGTGELFF. DNA for the CDR3: TGCAGCGTAGGGGGCGGATCTAGCGGGAGGGGGACCGGGGAGCTGTTTTTT.